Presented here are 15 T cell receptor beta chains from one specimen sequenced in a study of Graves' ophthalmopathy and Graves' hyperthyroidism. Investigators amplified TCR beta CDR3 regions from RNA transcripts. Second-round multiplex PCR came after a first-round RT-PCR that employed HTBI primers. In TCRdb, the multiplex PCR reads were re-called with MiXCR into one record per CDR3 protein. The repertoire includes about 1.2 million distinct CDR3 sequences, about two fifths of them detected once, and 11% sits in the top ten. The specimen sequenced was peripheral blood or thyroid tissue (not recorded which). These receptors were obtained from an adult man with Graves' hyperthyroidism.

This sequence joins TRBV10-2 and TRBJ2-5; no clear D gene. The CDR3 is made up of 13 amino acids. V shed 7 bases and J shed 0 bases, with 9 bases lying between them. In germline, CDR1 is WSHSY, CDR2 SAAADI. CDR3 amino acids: CASKDLNQETQYF. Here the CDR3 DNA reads TGCGCCAGCAAGGACCTGAACCAAGAGACCCAGTACTTC.

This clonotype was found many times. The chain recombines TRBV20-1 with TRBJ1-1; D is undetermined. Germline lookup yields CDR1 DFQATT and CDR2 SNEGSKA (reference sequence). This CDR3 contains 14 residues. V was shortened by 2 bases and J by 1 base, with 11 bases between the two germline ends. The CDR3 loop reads CSARRRQANTEAFF. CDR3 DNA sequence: TGCAGTGCTAGACGCCGACAAGCGAACACTGAAGCTTTCTTT.

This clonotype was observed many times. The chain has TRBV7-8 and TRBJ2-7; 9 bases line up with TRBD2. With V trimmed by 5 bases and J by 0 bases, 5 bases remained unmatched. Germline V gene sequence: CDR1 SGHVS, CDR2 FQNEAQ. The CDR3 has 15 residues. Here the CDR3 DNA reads TGTGCCAGCAGCCAGAAAGCGGGGGGCTCCTACGAGCAGTACTTC. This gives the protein CASSQKAGGSYEQYF.

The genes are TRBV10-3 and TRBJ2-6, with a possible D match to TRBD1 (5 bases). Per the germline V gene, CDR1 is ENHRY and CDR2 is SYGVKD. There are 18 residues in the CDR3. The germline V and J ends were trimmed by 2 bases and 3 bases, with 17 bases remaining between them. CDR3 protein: CAISEAIDTQGGANVLTF. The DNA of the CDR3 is TGTGCCATCAGTGAGGCTATAGATACGCAGGGTGGGGCCAACGTCCTGACTTTC.

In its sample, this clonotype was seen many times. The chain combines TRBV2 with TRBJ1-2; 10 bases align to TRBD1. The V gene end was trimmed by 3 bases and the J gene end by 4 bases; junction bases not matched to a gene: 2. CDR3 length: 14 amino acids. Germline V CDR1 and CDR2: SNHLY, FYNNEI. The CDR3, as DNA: TGTGCCAGCAGTGACGACAGGGGGCTCTATGGCTACACCTTC. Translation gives CASSDDRGLYGYTF.

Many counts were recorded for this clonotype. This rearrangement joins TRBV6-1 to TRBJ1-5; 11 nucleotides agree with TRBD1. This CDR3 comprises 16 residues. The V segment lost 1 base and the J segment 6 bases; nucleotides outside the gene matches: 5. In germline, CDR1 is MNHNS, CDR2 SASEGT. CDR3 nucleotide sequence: TGTGCCAGCAGTGAAGGGGCCGGGACAGGGGGTCAGCCCCAGCATTTT. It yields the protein CASSEGAGTGGQPQHF.

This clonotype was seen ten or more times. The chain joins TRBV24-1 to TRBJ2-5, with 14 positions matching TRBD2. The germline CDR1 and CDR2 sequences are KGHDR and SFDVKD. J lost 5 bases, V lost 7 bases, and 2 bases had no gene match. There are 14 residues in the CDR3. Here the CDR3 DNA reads TGTGCCACCAGCGGGACTAGCGGGAGTGAGACCCAGTACTTC. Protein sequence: CATSGTSGSETQYF.

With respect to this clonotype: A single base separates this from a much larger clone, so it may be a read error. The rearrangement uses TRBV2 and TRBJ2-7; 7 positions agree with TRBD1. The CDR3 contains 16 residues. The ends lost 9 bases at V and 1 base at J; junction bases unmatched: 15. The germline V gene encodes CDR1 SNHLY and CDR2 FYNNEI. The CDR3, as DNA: TGTGCCAGTGCTAGTCCGCCGTGGGACAGTTCCTACGAGCAGTACTTC. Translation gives CASASPPWDSSYEQYF.

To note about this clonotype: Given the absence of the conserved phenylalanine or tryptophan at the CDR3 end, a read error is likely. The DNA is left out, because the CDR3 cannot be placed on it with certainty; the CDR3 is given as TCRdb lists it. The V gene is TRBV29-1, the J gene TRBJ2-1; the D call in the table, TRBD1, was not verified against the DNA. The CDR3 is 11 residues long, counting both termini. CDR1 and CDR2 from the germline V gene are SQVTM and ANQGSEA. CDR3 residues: CSVDRGGTGRT.

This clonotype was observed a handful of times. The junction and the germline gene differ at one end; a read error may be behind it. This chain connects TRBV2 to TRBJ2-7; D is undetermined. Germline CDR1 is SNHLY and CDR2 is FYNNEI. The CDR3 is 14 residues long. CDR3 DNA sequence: TGTGCCAGCAGCCCCGAGGTCAACTCCTACGGGCAGTACTTC. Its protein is CASSPEVNSYGQYF.

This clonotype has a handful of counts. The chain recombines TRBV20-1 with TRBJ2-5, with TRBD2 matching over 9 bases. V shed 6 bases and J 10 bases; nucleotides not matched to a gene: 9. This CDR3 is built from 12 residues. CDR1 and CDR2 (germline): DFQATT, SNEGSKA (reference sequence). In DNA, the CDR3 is TGCAGTGCGGGTGTTAGCGGGGGTGGCCAGTACTTC. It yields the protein CSAGVSGGGQYF.

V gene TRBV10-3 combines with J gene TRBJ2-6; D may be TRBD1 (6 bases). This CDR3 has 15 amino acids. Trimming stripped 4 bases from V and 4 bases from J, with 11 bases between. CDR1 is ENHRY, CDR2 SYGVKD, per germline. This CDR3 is CAISVGTTGANVLTF. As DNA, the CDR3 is TGTGCCATCAGTGTGGGGACAACGGGGGCCAACGTCCTGACTTTC.

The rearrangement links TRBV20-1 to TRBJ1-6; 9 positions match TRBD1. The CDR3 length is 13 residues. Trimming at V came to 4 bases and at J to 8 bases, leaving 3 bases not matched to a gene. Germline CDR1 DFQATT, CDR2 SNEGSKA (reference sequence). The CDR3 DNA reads TGCAGTGCTAAACAGGGGGCTGATTCACCCCTCCACTTT. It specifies CSAKQGADSPLHF.

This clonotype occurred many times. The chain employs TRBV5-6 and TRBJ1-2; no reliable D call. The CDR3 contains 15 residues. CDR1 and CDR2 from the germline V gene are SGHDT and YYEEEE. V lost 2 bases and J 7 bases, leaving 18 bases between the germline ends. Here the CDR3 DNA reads TGTGCCAGCAGCTTAACTGGTGGCTCCCTGGGTGGCTACACCTTC. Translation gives CASSLTGGSLGGYTF.

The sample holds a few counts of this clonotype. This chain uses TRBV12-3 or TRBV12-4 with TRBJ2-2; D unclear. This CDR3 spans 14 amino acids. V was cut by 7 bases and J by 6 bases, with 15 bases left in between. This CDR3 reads CASTQMALSGELFF. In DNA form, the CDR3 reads TGTGCCAGCACACAAATGGCGCTTTCCGGGGAGCTGTTTTTT.